The next 26 T cell receptor beta chains were all read from a single sample in a study of T cell responses to AZD1222 COVID-19 vaccine. The data were produced by immunoSEQ multiplex PCR, yet TCRdb's version contains in-frame clones alone and is incomplete. The table lists more than 90,000 clones, more than 85% of them singletons. This material consisted of peripheral blood, taken 28 days after the second AZD1222 dose. Receptor source: an adult who received the AZD1222 COVID-19 vaccine.

The chain joins TRBV28 to TRBJ2-7; D unresolved. The CDR3 spans 16 residues. V was pared by 3 bases and J by 0 bases, with 15 bases between. The V gene's germline CDR1 is MDHEN and CDR2 SYDVKM. In DNA, the CDR3 is TGTGCCAGCAGTTTTTTTGATTACGGACGCTCCTACGAGCAGTACTTC. Translation gives CASSFFDYGRSYEQYF.

The chain carries TRBV7-8 and TRBJ2-1; D is ambiguous. Germline V lookup: CDR1 SGHVS, CDR2 FQNEAQ. The V end was cut by 0 bases, the J end by 4 bases, with 13 bases between. This CDR3 is built from 16 residues. The CDR3 here is CASSLAQVFAYNEQFF. The CDR3 DNA reads TGTGCCAGCAGCTTAGCACAAGTCTTCGCTTACAATGAGCAGTTCTTC. The complete variable domain, with remaining parts taken from reference TRBV7-8 and TRBJ2-1, reads GAGVSQSPRYKVAKRGQDVALRCDPISGHVSLFWYQQALGQGPEFLTYFQNEAQLDKSGLPSDRFFAERPEGSVSTLKIQRTQQEDSAVYLCASSLAQVFAYNEQFFGPGTRLTVL.

The table lists this clone with a few counts. The CDR3 DNA sequence: TGTGCCAGCAGCGTATCACCTGTGCTTGGTAATGAAAAACTGTTTTTT. Translation gives CASSVSPVLGNEKLFF. The chain carries TRBV9 and TRBJ1-4; D call uncertain. The CDR3 extends over 16 amino acids. Looked up from germline, CDR1 is SGDLS and CDR2 is YYNGEE. The germline V and J ends were trimmed by 1 base and 4 bases, with 14 bases remaining between them.

This sequence joins TRBV5-1 and TRBJ2-7; D ambiguous. Trimming shortened V by 4 bases and J by 2 bases, and 10 bases separated the two germline ends. Germline V gene data show CDR1 as SGHRS and CDR2 as YFSETQ. The CDR3 length is 13 residues. The CDR3 spells CASSADGTYEQYF. In DNA form, the CDR3 reads TGCGCCAGCAGCGCGGACGGAACCTACGAGCAGTACTTC.

V gene TRBV27 combines with J gene TRBJ2-1; D is perhaps TRBD1 (6 bases). The CDR3 runs to 13 residues. The germline V and J ends were trimmed by 2 bases and 5 bases, with 7 bases remaining between them. Germline V gives CDR1 MNHEY, CDR2 SMNVEV (reference sequence). CDR3 DNA sequence: TGTGCCAGCAGTTTAGGGACAAACAATGAGCAGTTCTTC. This codes for CASSLGTNNEQFF.

This clone was seen a handful of times. The genes are TRBV9 and TRBJ2-7; perhaps TRBD1 as D (5 bases). The germline gives CDR1 SGDLS, CDR2 YYNGEE. Between the trimmed V and J ends, which lost 0 bases and 6 bases, there was a span of 16 bases. The CDR3 is 15 residues long. The CDR3 here is CASSVGGPALPEQYF. Written as DNA, the CDR3 is TGTGCCAGCAGCGTAGGGGGCCCCGCACTACCCGAGCAGTACTTC.

The chain joins TRBV5-5 to TRBJ2-7; 7 bases match TRBD1. The germline gives CDR1 SGHKS, CDR2 YYEKEE (reference sequence). This CDR3 contains 15 residues. Trimming at V came to 4 bases and at J to 3 bases, leaving 10 bases not matched to a gene. This CDR3 is CASSPGTAQNYEQYF. The CDR3 DNA is TGTGCCAGCAGCCCGGGGACAGCCCAAAACTACGAGCAGTACTTC.

The chain is built from TRBV6-5 and TRBJ2-5; TRBD1 might be the D (6 bases). This CDR3 region has 16 residues. Germline CDR1 and CDR2: MNHEY and SVGAGI. V was cut by 2 bases and J by 4 bases, with 17 bases left in between. The CDR3 DNA sequence: TGTGCCAGCAGTTACCTGGACAGTATGAGGGGAGAGACCCAGTACTTC. It is translated as CASSYLDSMRGETQYF.

This clone has more than one count but fewer than ten. The chain is built from TRBV7-9 and TRBJ2-1, with 11 bases aligning to TRBD2. The germline gives CDR1 SEHNR, CDR2 FQNEAQ (reference sequence). J gave up 7 bases and V 4 bases, and 15 bases lay outside the gene matches. The CDR3 runs 18 residues. CDR3 coding DNA: TGTGCCAGCAGCTCTCGACTAGCGGGGAGCCGGGTTCAGAATGAGCAGTTCTTC. Translated: CASSSRLAGSRVQNEQFF. Looking up the rest from reference TRBV7-9 and TRBJ2-1 gives the full variable domain: DTGVSQNPRHKITKRGQNVTFRCDPISEHNRLYWYRQTLGQGPEFLTYFQNEAQLEKSRLLSDRFSAERPKGSFSTLEIQRTEQGDSAMYLCASSSRLAGSRVQNEQFFGPGTRLTVL.

The chain combines TRBV5-1 with TRBJ1-1; D is unresolved. Trimming left V 0 bases short and J 0 bases short, with 6 bases between. This CDR3 comprises 14 residues. Looked up from germline, CDR1 is SGHRS and CDR2 is YFSETQ. The chain's CDR3 is CASSLVQMNTEAFF. Written as DNA, the CDR3 is TGCGCCAGCAGCTTGGTCCAGATGAACACTGAAGCTTTCTTT.

This clone was found once. The chain combines TRBV3-1 (or the pseudogene TRBV3-2) with TRBJ2-7; TRBD1 is a possible D gene (6 bases). In germline, CDR1 is LGHDT, CDR2 YNNKEL (reference sequence). CDR3 length: 16 residues. Between the trimmed V and J ends, which lost 10 bases and 0 bases, there was a span of 22 bases. The CDR3 region is CATRDTGSPSSYEQYF. The CDR3, as DNA: TGTGCCACCCGGGACACGGGTTCCCCTAGCTCCTACGAGCAGTACTTC.

The J gene is TRBJ1-1, the V gene TRBV10-1; D gene uncertain. V lost 6 bases and J 1 base, leaving 9 bases between the germline ends. The CDR3 sequence is 13 residues long. Germline CDR1 reads WNHNN; CDR2 reads SYGVQD (reference sequence). CDR3 bases: TGCGCCAGCAGGGAGGACGGGAACACTGAAGCTTTCTTT. Translating it yields CASREDGNTEAFF.

The V gene is TRBV6-5, the J gene TRBJ1-2; 8 nucleotides match TRBD1. The junction had 4 bases not matched to a gene; V was cut back by 6 bases and J by 4 bases. Germline V gives CDR1 MNHEY, CDR2 SVGAGI. This CDR3 comprises 13 residues. The chain's CDR3 is CASRSTGGYGYTF. The CDR3 DNA follows: TGTGCCAGCAGGTCAACAGGGGGCTATGGCTACACCTTC.

This clone appeared once. The CDR3 here is CASSLGQTRNIQYF. The CDR3 nucleotides read TGTGCCAGCAGCTTAGGGCAGACGAGGAACATTCAGTACTTC. The chain carries TRBV7-2 and TRBJ2-4, with unresolved D. The CDR3 spans 14 residues. Germline CDR1 and CDR2: SGHTA and FQGNSA. V lost 1 base to trimming and J lost 7 bases, with 11 bases between them.

This clone has only one observation. This chain connects TRBV19 to TRBJ1-1; D remains unclear. V was clipped by 6 bases and J by 1 base, with 12 bases between them. CDR3 length equals 14 residues. Germline assignment: CDR1 LNHDA and CDR2 SQIVND (reference sequence). In DNA form, the CDR3 reads TGTGCCAGTAGCCGAAGAGGATGGAACACTGAAGCTTTCTTT. This gives the protein CASSRRGWNTEAFF.

The chain joins TRBV25-1 to TRBJ2-7, with D possibly being TRBD2 (5 bases). This CDR3 has 12 residues. Germline V CDR1 and CDR2: MGHDK, SYGVNS. The V end lost 5 bases, the J end lost 6 bases, and 11 bases lay between the germline ends. The CDR3 bases are TGTGCCAGCAGTCAATCGGGGTTCGAGCAGTACTTC. Its protein is CASSQSGFEQYF.

The V call is TRBV7-3, the J call TRBJ2-6; D unresolved. The germline gives CDR1 SGHTA, CDR2 FQGTGA. Deletions cut 0 bases from V and 1 base from J, with 1 base between. CDR3 length equals 14 residues. The CDR3 region is CASSLTSGANVLTF. As DNA, the CDR3 is TGTGCCAGCAGCTTAACGTCTGGGGCCAACGTCCTGACTTTC.

Here the CDR3 DNA reads TGTGCCAGCAGTGACGGGGACATCCGGCCTGAAGCTTTCTTT. Protein product: CASSDGDIRPEAFF. The V gene is TRBV6-1, the J gene TRBJ1-1, with D possibly being TRBD1 (6 bases). The germline V gene has CDR1 MNHNS and CDR2 SASEGT. The V and J ends lost 3 bases and 6 bases respectively, with 14 bases between them. The CDR3 sequence is 14 residues long.

The rearrangement uses TRBV7-9 and TRBJ2-5; tentative D call: TRBD1 (6 bases). Trimming removed 5 bases at V and 1 base at J, with 11 bases between. The CDR3 runs to 14 residues. Germline CDR1 and CDR2: SEHNR and FQNEAQ (reference sequence). The CDR3 coding sequence is TGTGCCAGCAGCGTATTACAGGGCCAAGAGACCCAGTACTTC. This sequence encodes CASSVLQGQETQYF.

The V and J genes are TRBV5-1 and TRBJ1-2; D uncertain. The CDR3 covers 14 residues. CDR1 and CDR2 (germline): SGHRS, YFSETQ. V lost 0 bases to trimming and J lost 6 bases, with 12 bases between them. The CDR3 DNA follows: TGCGCCAGCAGCTTGGGTTGGGCGGACGATGGCTACACCTTC. Its translation: CASSLGWADDGYTF.

The V call is TRBV28, the J call TRBJ1-2; TRBD1 matches 8 bases. CDR1 and CDR2 (germline): MDHEN, SYDVKM. The CDR3 contains 15 residues. V dropped 4 bases and J dropped 7; count of bases not matched to a gene: 11. CDR3 loop: CASSSPQGALTGYTF. The CDR3, as DNA: TGTGCCAGCAGTTCCCCCCAGGGGGCGTTGACTGGCTACACCTTC.

The chain has TRBV14 and TRBJ1-5, with TRBD1 as a possible D gene (6 bases). There are 16 residues in the CDR3. The germline V gene has CDR1 SGHDN and CDR2 FVKESK. Trimming cost V 2 bases and J 1 base, with 12 bases left between them. CDR3 nucleotide sequence: TGTGCCAGCAGCCAATTCAGGGGTAGGAGCAATCAGCCCCAGCATTTT. Translated: CASSQFRGRSNQPQHF.

V usage is TRBV27 and J usage is TRBJ2-2; D not certain. The CDR3 sequence is 13 residues long. CDR1 and CDR2 (germline): MNHEY, SMNVEV (reference sequence). The ends were cut back, 0 bases at V and 4 bases at J, with 3 bases in the middle. CDR3 loop: CASSLSSTGELFF. DNA for the CDR3: TGTGCCAGCAGTTTATCGTCCACCGGGGAGCTGTTTTTT.

This clone was counted between two and nine times. This chain joins TRBV30 and TRBJ2-4, with TRBD2 as a possible D gene (6 bases). The germline V gene has CDR1 GTSNPN and CDR2 SVGIG (reference sequence). This CDR3 is 15 amino acids long. The ends were cut back, 0 bases at V and 0 bases at J, with 9 bases in the middle. The CDR3 sequence is CAWSVWRGAKNIQYF. The CDR3 coding sequence is TGTGCCTGGAGTGTATGGAGGGGAGCCAAAAACATTCAGTACTTC.

Note on this clone: An end of the junction does not agree with germline; a read error may underlie this. This sequence joins TRBV10-3 and TRBJ2-7; D uncertain. The germline V gene encodes CDR1 ENHRY and CDR2 SYGVKD. The CDR3 spans 13 residues. The chain's CDR3 is CAISESISSEQYF. CDR3 sequence (DNA): TGTGCCATCAGTGAGTCGATCTCCTCCGAGCAGTACTTC.

The chain carries TRBV7-2 and TRBJ1-2; D may be TRBD1 (5 bases). CDR1 is SGHTA and CDR2 is FQGNSA in the germline V gene. V was shortened by 5 bases and J by 3 bases, with 10 bases between the two germline ends. The CDR3 consists of 13 residues. CDR3 in amino acids: CASSPTDYYGYTF. The CDR3 DNA reads TGTGCCAGCAGCCCGACAGACTACTATGGCTACACCTTC.